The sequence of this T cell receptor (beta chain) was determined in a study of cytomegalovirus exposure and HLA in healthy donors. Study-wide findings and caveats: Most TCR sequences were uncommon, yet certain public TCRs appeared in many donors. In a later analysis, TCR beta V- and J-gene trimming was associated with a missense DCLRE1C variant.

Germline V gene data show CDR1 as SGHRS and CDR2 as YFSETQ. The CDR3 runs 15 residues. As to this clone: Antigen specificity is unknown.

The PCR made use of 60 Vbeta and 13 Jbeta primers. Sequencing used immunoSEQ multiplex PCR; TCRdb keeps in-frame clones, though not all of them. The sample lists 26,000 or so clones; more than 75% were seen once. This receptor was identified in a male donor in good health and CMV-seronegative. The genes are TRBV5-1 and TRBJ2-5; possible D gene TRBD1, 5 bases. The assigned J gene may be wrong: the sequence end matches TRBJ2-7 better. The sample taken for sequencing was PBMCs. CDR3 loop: CASSFLGDRTNEQYF. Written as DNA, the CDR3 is TGCGCCAGCAGCTTCCTCGGAGACAGAACCAACGAGCAGTACTTC.